The sample holds a few counts of the clone carrying this TCR beta chain. J lost 0 bases, V lost 5 bases, and 9 bases had no gene match. Looked up from germline, CDR1 is MDHEN and CDR2 is SYDVKM. The length of the CDR3 is 16 residues. Original handling: Cell counts per sample came from amplifying reference gene primers. The repertoire was sequenced with immunoSEQ multiplex PCR; TCRdb's copy has only in-frame clones and lacks some. V, J and clone size derive from that table, while D and trimming were established from the DNA sequence. Among a few hundred thousand clones, over 75% were seen once, and the ten largest hold approximately 13%. The entry originates in a study of blood T cell repertoires in COVID-19. On the study more broadly: Both acute and convalescent COVID-19 samples were obtained from the United States, Italy and Spain. In each case, the material was cDNA or gDNA derived from T cells, B-cell-depleted T cells, or PBMCs.

The clonotype originates from a woman in her fifties or sixties with acute or convalescent COVID-19. Sequenced input: peripheral blood. The chain links TRBV28 to TRBJ2-7; TRBD1 agrees at 8 bases. CDR3: CASSPNRGWSSYEQYF. CDR3 in DNA: TGTGCCAGCAGTCCGAACAGGGGGTGGTCCTCCTACGAGCAGTACTTC.